This T cell receptor beta chain emerged from a study of blood T cell repertoires in COVID-19. Generated by immunoSEQ multiplex PCR, the TCRdb table keeps only in-frame clones and is missing some. The table shows over 300,000 clones, with around 89% occurring only once. The V gene end was trimmed by 5 bases and the J gene end by 8 bases; junction bases not matched to a gene: 4. Germline V gene sequence: CDR1 LNHDA, CDR2 SQIVND (reference sequence). This CDR3 is 15 amino acids long. The chain employs TRBV19 and TRBJ2-2, with 14 bases identical to TRBD2. Sequencing was done on a sample of peripheral blood. The receptor comes from a man aged 40-55 years with acute or convalescent COVID-19. As DNA, the CDR3 is TGTGCCAGTAGTGCGGGACTAGCGGGAGTGGGGGAGCTGTTTTTT. Protein sequence: CASSAGLAGVGELFF.